Below, one T cell receptor (beta chain) is given with its context. MiXCR, run by TCRdb on the 5' RACE reads, gives a single entry per CDR3 protein. The repertoire consists of around 530,000 distinct CDR3 sequences, with about 15% occurring once and the leading ten covering 0.44%. This specimen belongs to a study of identical twins. The germline gives CDR1 SGHRS, CDR2 YFSETQ. The V and J ends lost 4 bases and 4 bases, in that order; junction bases with no gene match: 7. The CDR3 has 14 residues. These data were also filed under a second study, of yellow fever vaccine responses in identical twins.

This chain connects TRBV5-1 to TRBJ1-2; 7 nucleotides agree with TRBD1. The sequenced sample consisted of CD4+ T cells sorted from blood. This TCR was sampled from a woman between 18 and 30 years old in good health. DNA for the CDR3: TGCGCCAGCAGCGCCGAGGGGGCCTCCTATGGCTACACCTTC. Its protein product is CASSAEGASYGYTF.